This T cell receptor (beta chain) was profiled in a study of cytomegalovirus exposure and HLA in healthy donors. Study-level findings and limits: Certain sequence variants were highly shared and formed a cluster, and this cluster was likely a sequencing artifact.

The study ran its PCR with 60 Vbeta and 13 Jbeta primers. In the original analysis: It was a later analysis that counted roughly 79 million unique TCR beta chains, of which some 9.9 million were shared. Sequencing was performed with immunoSEQ multiplex PCR; in TCRdb, only in-frame clones are kept and a portion is missing. For V, J and clone size, that table is used; D and trimming come from the DNA. Of 150,000 to 200,000 clones listed, about 80% are singletons. Remarks on this clone: The antigen is unknown.

Trimming cost V 1 base and J 2 bases, with 9 bases left between them. This CDR3 contains 15 residues. Per the germline V gene, CDR1 is MNHNS and CDR2 is SASEGT. The sequencing input was PBMCs. The sequence derives from a woman between 40 and 50 years old in good health and CMV-seronegative. V usage is TRBV6-1 and J usage is TRBJ2-1, with D possibly being TRBD2 (5 bases). CDR3 region: CASSEDGVAYNEQFF. The CDR3 DNA reads as TGTGCCAGCAGTGAAGACGGGGTAGCCTACAATGAGCAGTTCTTC.